Following are 2 T cell receptor beta chains from one sample sequenced in a study of neurological immune-mediated disorders. TCRdb independently ran MiXCR on the 5' RACE reads; one entry per CDR3 protein. The table includes 90,000 to 100,000 distinct CDR3 sequences, around 3.3% detected once. The specimen sequenced was PBMCs. The receptors derive from a woman aged 18-30 years with multiple sclerosis.

In this sample, this clonotype turned up many times. This chain connects TRBV15 to TRBJ2-3; the D call may be TRBD1 or TRBD2 (6 bases each). Trimming left V 1 base short and J 5 bases short, with 16 bases between. This CDR3 contains 16 residues. The V gene's germline CDR1 is LNHNV and CDR2 YYDKDF (reference sequence). CDR3 DNA: TGTGCCACCAGCAGAGCCGGGGGCTTGGAAGTAGATACGCAGTATTTT. Its translation is CATSRAGGLEVDTQYF.

This clonotype was detected ten times or more. The chain joins TRBV20-1 to TRBJ2-7, with 11 bases identical to TRBD2. J gave up 4 bases and V 3 bases, and 8 bases lay outside the gene matches. Germline CDR1 DFQATT, CDR2 SNEGSKA (reference sequence). There are 15 residues in the CDR3. The CDR3 protein is CSASRGTSGEYEQYF. The CDR3 coding sequence is TGCAGTGCTAGTAGGGGGACTAGCGGAGAATACGAGCAGTACTTC.